This TCR beta chain appears in the sequencing data of a study of regulatory T cells in long-lasting Graves disease. The authors built TCR beta libraries using iRepertoire HTBI primers and Arm-PCR of CDR3 regions. MiXCR, applied by TCRdb to the multiplex PCR reads, yields one record per CDR3 protein. Of 530,000 or so distinct CDR3 sequences listed, approximately 16% are singletons. Germline V gives CDR1 SGHTA, CDR2 FQGTGA. The length of the CDR3 is 16 residues. V lost 5 bases to trimming and J lost 0 bases, with 13 bases between them. The sample's time point: newly diagnosed GD, antithyroid drugs for less than 3 months. From RNA extracted from PBMCs, the TCR library was made. The authors diagnosed Graves' disease using American Thyroid Association guidelines. This clonotype was counted a few times. The same data also contributed to another study, on T cells in Graves' hyperthyroidism and ophthalmopathy. That study reports: Patients were excluded for uncontrolled infection, other autoimmune disease, pregnancy or lactation. A model built on 13 V-J features separated ophthalmopathy from stable hyperthyroidism.

The sequenced sample was peripheral blood mononuclear cells (PBMCs), obtained at new diagnosis, from a patient treated with antithyroid drugs. This clonotype was obtained from a man aged 18-30 years with Graves disease. This chain links TRBV7-3 with TRBJ2-2; D might be TRBD2 (6 bases). The CDR3 protein is CASSLVPGANTGELFF. In DNA, the CDR3 is TGTGCCAGCAGCCTCGTGCCGGGGGCGAACACCGGGGAGCTGTTTTTT.